Shown below are 9 T cell receptor beta chains from a single sample sequenced in a study of blood T cell repertoires in COVID-19. TCRdb's table, derived via immunoSEQ multiplex PCR, lists solely in-frame clones and lacks some. The top ten clones hold about 10% of a sample with around 400,000 clones, around 87% of them seen once. Sequencing used peripheral blood. All receptors come from a woman younger than 45 with COVID-19, enrolled during active disease.

This rearrangement joins TRBV6-2 or TRBV6-3 to TRBJ2-1; tentatively, D is TRBD2 (5 bases). Germline V CDR1 and CDR2: MNHEY, SVGEGT. The CDR3 spans 11 residues. The ends were cut back, 2 bases at V and 12 bases at J, with 8 bases in the middle. In DNA form, the CDR3 reads TGTGCCAGCAGTTACGGGAGTCGGCAGTTCTTC. It codes for CASSYGSRQFF.

This clone was seen once. The chain joins TRBV28 to TRBJ1-5, with D perhaps TRBD1 (6 bases). CDR3 size: 12 residues. CDR1 is MDHEN, CDR2 SYDVKM, per germline. Trimming removed 5 bases at V and 5 bases at J, with 7 bases between. The CDR3 protein is CASSQGYQPQHF. DNA of the CDR3: TGTGCCAGCAGTCAGGGGTATCAGCCCCAGCATTTT.

This chain links TRBV7-9 with TRBJ2-1; the match to TRBD1 covers 8 bases. J was trimmed by 2 bases and V by 3 bases; bases with no gene match: 3. The CDR3 is 15 amino acids. Germline CDR1 and CDR2: SEHNR and FQNEAQ (reference sequence). CDR3 nucleotides: TGTGCCAGCAGCTTGGAGACAGGGGCCTACAATGAGCAGTTCTTC. It codes for CASSLETGAYNEQFF.

The chain couples TRBV19 to TRBJ2-3; D ambiguous. Trimming took off 6 bases at V and 1 base at J, with 5 bases between the two ends. CDR1 LNHDA and CDR2 SQIVND come from the germline V gene (reference sequence). The CDR3 has 12 amino acids. The CDR3 sequence: CASSRGTDTQYF. The CDR3, as DNA: TGTGCCAGTAGCCGGGGCACAGATACGCAGTATTTT.

The chain uses TRBV18 and TRBJ2-1; 9 positions match TRBD2. The V segment lost 1 base and the J segment 7 bases; nucleotides outside the gene matches: 2. The CDR3 contains 14 residues. The germline V gene has CDR1 KGHSH and CDR2 LQKENI. The CDR3 reads CASSPLAGENEQFF. In DNA, the CDR3 is TGTGCCAGCTCACCACTAGCGGGAGAGAATGAGCAGTTCTTC.

J is TRBJ2-7 and V is TRBV9, with 7 nucleotides matching TRBD1. The germline V gene has CDR1 SGDLS and CDR2 YYNGEE. V gave up 3 bases and J gave up 3 bases; unmatched junction bases: 6. This CDR3 has 14 amino acids. CDR3 DNA: TGTGCCAGCAGCGCCCGGGACAGAGACTACGAGCAGTACTTC. It translates to CASSARDRDYEQYF.

V and J are TRBV27 and TRBJ2-1; tentatively, D is TRBD1 (6 bases). V dropped 8 bases and J dropped 1 base, with 12 bases sitting between them. Per germline, CDR1 MNHEY and CDR2 SMNVEV (reference sequence). The CDR3 contains 14 residues. The CDR3 region is CASCTRGSYNEQFF. DNA for the CDR3: TGTGCCAGCTGCACCAGGGGTTCCTACAATGAGCAGTTCTTC.

The CDR3 spells CASSSGVYQETQYF. The CDR3, as DNA: TGTGCCAGCAGCTCCGGGGTTTACCAAGAGACCCAGTACTTC. This rearrangement joins TRBV7-9 to TRBJ2-5; D may be TRBD2 (5 bases). Between the trimmed V and J ends, which lost 4 bases and 0 bases, there was a span of 9 bases. The CDR3 has 14 amino acids. The germline V gene encodes CDR1 SEHNR and CDR2 FQNEAQ (reference sequence).

The chain couples TRBV19 to TRBJ1-6; a possible D gene is TRBD1 (5 bases). V was pared by 7 bases and J by 5 bases, with 12 bases between. CDR1 and CDR2 from the germline V gene are LNHDA and SQIVND (reference sequence). CDR3 length: 14 amino acids. The CDR3 here is CASKEGLDNSPLHF. DNA of the CDR3: TGTGCCAGTAAGGAGGGACTCGATAATTCACCCCTCCACTTT.